Each of the 6 T cell receptor beta chains below was sequenced from the same sample in a study of control samples from healthy donors and cancer patients. The method was immunoSEQ multiplex PCR; TCRdb's version includes in-frame clones alone and lacks a portion of them. Of tens of thousands of clones listed, 75% to 90% are singletons. Specimen: PBMCs. The receptors were sampled from a woman between 45 and 60 years old with lung cancer.

The chain joins TRBV14 to TRBJ1-2; 7 positions agree with TRBD1. The CDR3 has 16 residues. CDR1 and CDR2 (germline): SGHDN, FVKESK. The trim removed 4 bases at V and 8 bases at J, leaving 16 bases unmatched. CDR3 nucleotides: TGTGCCAGCAGCCTGGGCGGGACAGCTACAATTGGAGGCTACACCTTC. Encoded protein: CASSLGGTATIGGYTF.

The chain carries TRBV5-1 and TRBJ2-7; TRBD1 agrees at 7 bases. The CDR3 has 13 amino acids. Germline CDR1 reads SGHRS; CDR2 reads YFSETQ. V trimming: 4 bases; J trimming: 5 bases; junction bases outside the gene matches: 6. This CDR3 reads CASSLRQGHEQYF. The CDR3 nucleotides read TGCGCCAGCAGCCTAAGACAGGGCCACGAGCAGTACTTC.

The V and J genes are TRBV29-1 and TRBJ1-1; D might be TRBD1 (5 bases). Germline V gene sequence: CDR1 SQVTM, CDR2 ANQGSEA. This CDR3 is built from 12 residues. The V and J ends lost 7 bases and 2 bases respectively, with 11 bases between them. The CDR3 nucleotides read TGCAGCGCTCATCAGGGAAACACTGAAGCTTTCTTT. It is translated as CSAHQGNTEAFF.

This sequence joins TRBV5-4 and TRBJ1-1; D unresolved. The CDR3 is 13 amino acids. Per germline, CDR1 SGHNT and CDR2 YYREEE (reference sequence). V was shortened by 3 bases and J by 0 bases, with 6 bases between the two germline ends. Here the CDR3 reads CASSSGLNTEAFF. The CDR3 nucleotides read TGTGCCAGCAGCTCCGGGCTGAACACTGAAGCTTTCTTT.

V is TRBV7-2 and J is TRBJ2-3; maybe TRBD1 (5 bases). Germline CDR1 reads SGHTA; CDR2 reads FQGNSA. Trimming shortened V by 2 bases and J by 2 bases, and 11 bases separated the two germline ends. The length of the CDR3 is 15 residues. This CDR3 reads CASSLRREDTDTQYF. The CDR3 nucleotides are TGTGCCAGCAGCTTACGCAGGGAAGACACAGATACGCAGTATTTT.

The chain recombines TRBV13 with TRBJ2-7, with D tentatively TRBD1 or TRBD2 (5 bases each). Trimming shortened V by 6 bases and J by 0 bases, and 9 bases separated the two germline ends. Germline-derived CDR1 and CDR2 are PRHDT and FYEKMQ (reference sequence). The length of the CDR3 is 13 residues. The CDR3 region is CASRPGTSYEQYF. DNA for the CDR3: TGTGCCAGCAGACCCGGGACCTCCTACGAGCAGTACTTC.